This T cell receptor (beta chain) was sequenced in a study of tumor-infiltrating lymphocytes in primary liver carcinoma. A primer matching the constant region was used to make TCR beta cDNA from approximately 0.55 ug of total RNA. Slightly modified ARM-PCR, run as three nested multiplex PCR rounds, produced the TCR beta libraries. Use of TRBV1-TRBV30 forward primers with a C-beta reverse primer characterized the first two PCR rounds, which lasted ten to eleven cycles each. TCRdb reanalysed the multiplex PCR reads using MiXCR and keeps one entry per CDR3 protein. The sample shows 180,000 or so distinct CDR3 sequences, about 60% of them seen only once. Researchers drew blood RNA from unsorted whole blood and extracted germline DNA as well. The CDR3 covers 14 residues. Germline CDR1 reads MNHEY; CDR2 reads SVGAGI. V lost 4 bases, J lost 4 bases, and 6 bases stayed unmatched.

The TCR comes from a man between 35 and 55 years old with primary liver carcinoma and hepatitis B virus infection. The chain joins TRBV6-5 to TRBJ1-1; 7 bases match TRBD1. Sequenced input: peripheral blood. The CDR3 sequence is CASSSPGQSTEAFF. The CDR3 bases are TGTGCCAGCAGTTCCCCGGGACAGTCCACTGAAGCTTTCTTT.